These T cell receptor beta chains were read from a single sample in a study of T-cell reconstitution after alpha-beta-depleted transplantation in children. Each CDR3 protein gets one entry after TCRdb re-called the PCR reads with MiXCR. The table has approximately 390,000 distinct CDR3 sequences, roughly 11% seen once. The material sequenced was PBMCs from the stem cell graft donor, taken from the stem cell graft. These receptors all come from a human donor who donated a stem cell graft to a child with acute myeloid leukemia. Both conserved end residues are part of each CDR3. D genes are given only for firm matches. Clone size is stated in some rows and not others, as once, few, many or a class when expanded.

TRBV6-1	few	TRBJ2-1	NA	CATGQWRINEQFF	TGTGCCACCGGACAGTGGCGGATCAATGAGCAGTTCTTC
TRBV29-1	NA	TRBJ2-1	TRBD2	CSVAVVSGGESSYNEQFF	TGCAGCGTTGCGGTAGTTAGCGGGGGGGAGAGCTCCTACAATGAGCAGTTCTTC
TRBV5-1	many	TRBJ2-7	NA	CASSPLTDTYEQYF	TGCGCCAGCAGCCCCTTGACGGATACCTACGAGCAGTACTTC
TRBV12-3/TRBV12-4	few	TRBJ1-1	NA	CASSPQNRDLNTEAFF	TGTGCCAGCAGTCCCCAGAACAGGGATCTGAACACTGAAGCTTTCTTT
TRBV7-3	NA	TRBJ1-1	NA	CASSRGERAEAFF	TGTGCCAGCAGCAGAGGGGAGAGGGCTGAAGCTTTCTTT
TRBV7-2	NA	TRBJ2-7	TRBD2	CASSLEASGSYEQYF	TGTGCCAGCAGCTTAGAGGCTAGCGGTTCTTACGAGCAGTACTTC
TRBV20-1	few	TRBJ2-5	NA	CSARDTQETQYF	TGCAGTGCTAGGGACACACAAGAGACCCAGTACTTC
TRBV20-1	NA	TRBJ2-3	NA	CSADPEQGRTDTQYF	TGCAGTGCTGATCCGGAACAGGGGAGGACAGATACGCAGTATTTT
TRBV6-2/TRBV6-3	few	TRBJ2-1	NA	CASSPFTSGTRSYNEQFF	TGTGCCAGCAGTCCATTTACGTCAGGAACCCGCTCCTACAATGAGCAGTTCTTC
TRBV3-1	NA	TRBJ2-1	NA	CASSQSTAHKLEQFF	TGTGCCAGCAGCCAATCTACCGCCCACAAACTTGAGCAGTTCTTC
TRBV27	NA	TRBJ1-2	NA	CASSLSGPTGLSGYTF	TGTGCCAGCAGTTTATCAGGGCCTACAGGGTTGAGTGGCTACACCTTC
TRBV15	NA	TRBJ2-2	TRBD1	CATSRATGGFDTGELFF	TGTGCCACCAGCAGAGCCACAGGGGGCTTTGACACCGGGGAGCTGTTTTTT
TRBV20-1	NA	TRBJ1-2	NA	CSARRGSDYGYTF	TGCAGTGCCAGGAGGGGGAGCGACTATGGCTACACCTTC
TRBV4-2	NA	TRBJ1-2	NA	CASSQVGGEGPIYGYTF	TGTGCCAGCAGCCAAGTCGGTGGGGAGGGGCCAATCTATGGCTACACCTTC
TRBV9	NA	TRBJ2-4	NA	CASSAGGFSKNIQYF	TGTGCCAGCAGCGCAGGGGGGTTCTCCAAAAACATTCAGTACTTC
TRBV5-1	many	TRBJ1-5	TRBD1	CASSSGTGSQPQHF	TGCGCCAGCAGCAGTGGGACAGGGAGTCAGCCCCAGCATTTT
TRBV20-1	many	TRBJ1-5	TRBD1	CSATGGNQPQHF	TGCAGTGCAACAGGGGGGAATCAGCCCCAGCATTTT
TRBV5-1	many	TRBJ2-2	NA	CASSFGQGELFF	TGCGCCAGCAGCTTCGGACAGGGGGAGCTGTTTTTT
TRBV5-1	many	TRBJ2-3	TRBD1	CASSRGTGGDTQYF	TGCGCCAGCAGCCGCGGGACAGGGGGAGATACGCAGTATTTT
TRBV9	NA	TRBJ2-2	NA	CASSVGGGFTGELFF	TGTGCCAGCAGCGTAGGTGGAGGCTTCACCGGGGAGCTGTTTTTT
TRBV5-1	many	TRBJ2-3	NA	CASSLAAVDTQYF	TGCGCCAGCAGCTTGGCGGCAGTAGATACGCAGTATTTT
TRBV5-5	NA	TRBJ1-4	NA	CASSSIAGTGNEKLFF	TGTGCCAGCAGCTCCATAGCCGGGACTGGCAATGAAAAACTGTTTTTT
TRBV12-3/TRBV12-4	few	TRBJ1-1	NA	CASSHQVENTEAFF	TGTGCCAGCAGCCATCAGGTGGAAAATACTGAAGCTTTCTTT
TRBV20-1	NA	TRBJ1-5	TRBD1	CSARATDRKSNQPHHF	TGCAGTGCTAGAGCGACGGACAGGAAGTCCAATCAGCCCCACCATTTT
TRBV5-1	NA	TRBJ2-2	NA	CASSPGASTAAGELFF	TGCGCCAGCAGCCCGGGGGCTAGCACAGCAGCCGGGGAGCTGTTTTTT
TRBV5-1	NA	TRBJ2-1	NA	CASSFVGGYNEQFF	TGCGCCAGCAGCTTCGTTGGCGGGTACAATGAGCAGTTCTTC
TRBV19	NA	TRBJ1-2	NA	CASSIDLSYGYTF	TGTGCCAGTAGTATAGATCTGAGTTATGGCTACACCTTC
TRBV6-1	few	TRBJ2-1	TRBD2	CASTRSGRNNEQFF	TGTGCCAGCACGCGAAGCGGGAGGAACAATGAGCAGTTCTTC
TRBV20-1	few	TRBJ2-3	TRBD2	CSAARGGSDTQYF	TGCAGTGCCGCTCGGGGGGGGTCAGATACGCAGTATTTT
TRBV10-3	NA	TRBJ1-2	NA	CAVETGPYGYTF	TGTGCCGTGGAGACAGGCCCCTATGGCTACACCTTC
TRBV20-1	NA	TRBJ2-1	NA	CSATYLGRVDEQFF	TGCAGTGCTACTTACTTGGGGCGGGTCGATGAGCAGTTCTTC
TRBV5-1	NA	TRBJ2-3	NA	CASTDSDSTDTQYF	TGCGCCAGCACGGACAGTGATAGCACAGATACGCAGTATTTT
TRBV11-2	NA	TRBJ2-2	TRBD2	CASSKRSGRANTGELFF	TGTGCCAGCAGCAAGAGAAGCGGGAGGGCTAACACCGGGGAGCTGTTTTTT
TRBV5-6	few	TRBJ1-2	NA	CASSLFREGYTF	TGTGCCAGCAGCTTGTTTCGGGAGGGCTACACCTTC
TRBV20-1	NA	TRBJ1-4	NA	CSARTDSLNEKLFF	TGCAGTGCCAGAACGGACAGCTTAAATGAAAAACTGTTTTTT
TRBV29-1	many	TRBJ2-3	NA	CSVGGVSSTDTQYF	TGCAGCGTTGGAGGCGTATCTAGCACAGATACGCAGTATTTT
TRBV6-5	NA	TRBJ2-5	NA	CASSFDSARETQYF	TGTGCCAGCAGTTTTGATAGCGCGAGAGAGACCCAGTACTTC
TRBV9	few	TRBJ1-6	NA	CASSVGGSYNSPLHF	TGTGCCAGCAGCGTAGGTGGCTCCTATAATTCACCCCTCCACTTT
TRBV6-1	many	TRBJ1-4	TRBD1	CASTDRDPNEKLFF	TGTGCCAGCACCGACAGGGACCCTAATGAAAAACTGTTTTTT
TRBV7-9	NA	TRBJ2-2	TRBD2	CASSITSGRTTGELFF	TGTGCCAGCAGCATTACTAGCGGGAGAACCACCGGGGAGCTGTTTTTT
TRBV5-1	few	TRBJ2-2	NA	CASSQDSANTGELFF	TGCGCCAGCAGCCAAGACAGCGCGAACACCGGGGAGCTGTTTTTT
TRBV29-1	NA	TRBJ2-5	TRBD1	CSAGGQGIGTTGETQYF	TGCAGCGCCGGGGGACAGGGGATCGGGACCACTGGAGAGACCCAGTACTTC
TRBV20-1	NA	TRBJ2-4	NA	CSAYRELAKNIQYF	TGCAGTGCTTACAGGGAGTTAGCCAAAAACATTCAGTACTTC
TRBV5-1	NA	TRBJ2-3	TRBD1	CANSPMTGGRTDTQYF	TGCGCCAACTCTCCGATGACAGGGGGCAGGACAGATACGCAGTATTTT
TRBV29-1	few	TRBJ2-2	NA	CSVEGLLGTGELFF	TGCAGCGTTGAAGGCCTCCTGGGAACCGGGGAGCTGTTTTTT
TRBV5-1	many	TRBJ2-5	TRBD2	CASSPLAGKETQYF	TGCGCCAGCAGCCCCTTAGCGGGGAAAGAGACCCAGTACTTC
TRBV9	many	TRBJ2-1	TRBD2	CASSVTSGGAYEQFF	TGTGCCAGCAGCGTTACTAGCGGGGGGGCCTATGAGCAGTTCTTC
TRBV27	few	TRBJ2-2	NA	CASSPSSGPGELFF	TGTGCCAGCAGCCCCTCCTCCGGACCGGGGGAGCTGTTTTTT
TRBV11-2	few	TRBJ2-3	TRBD2	CASSLFGTSGNRADTQYF	TGTGCCAGCAGCTTATTTGGTACTAGCGGGAATAGGGCAGATACGCAGTATTTT
TRBV29-1	few	TRBJ2-1	NA	CSVEEEGDSSYNEQFF	TGCAGCGTTGAAGAGGAAGGCGACAGCTCCTACAATGAGCAGTTCTTC
TRBV5-1	NA	TRBJ2-4	NA	CASSLSGKGNIQYF	TGCGCCAGCAGCTTATCAGGGAAGGGAAACATTCAGTACTTC
TRBV20-1	NA	TRBJ2-7	TRBD1	CSASRDRDYEQYF	TGCAGTGCTAGTCGGGACAGGGACTACGAGCAGTACTTC